This T cell receptor (beta chain) is drawn from a study of blood T cell repertoires in COVID-19. Study details: Specimens from acute and convalescent COVID-19 originated in the United States, Italy and Spain.

As originally analysed: Using reference gene primer amplification, nucleated cell counts were estimated. Repertoires were generated with immunoSEQ multiplex PCR, while TCRdb's copy carries only in-frame clones and drops some. For V, J and clone size, that table is used; D and trimming come from the DNA. The sample has about 110,000 clones; 75% to 95% are singletons. The CDR3 is made up of 16 amino acids. With 4 bases clipped from V and 6 bases from J, the junction kept 16 bases outside the gene matches. Germline lookup yields CDR1 GTSNPN and CDR2 SVGIG (reference sequence). The chain is built from TRBV30 and TRBJ2-3; 7 bases match TRBD2. The source material was peripheral blood. This clonotype was sampled from a woman aged 25 to 45 with acute or convalescent COVID-19. CDR3 sequence: CAWNGGRAVWRDTQYF. CDR3 in DNA: TGTGCCTGGAATGGTGGGAGGGCCGTTTGGCGGGATACGCAGTATTTT. The complete variable domain, with remaining parts taken from reference TRBV30 and TRBJ2-3, reads SQTIHQWPATLVQPVGSPLSLECTVEGTSNPNLYWYRQAAGRGLQLLFYSVGIGQISSEVPQNLSASRPQDRQFILSSKKLLLSDSGFYLCAWNGGRAVWRDTQYFGPGTRLTVL.